Listed below are T cell receptor beta chains from one sample, sequenced in a study of cytomegalovirus exposure and HLA in healthy donors. Method: immunoSEQ multiplex PCR; TCRdb's copy keeps in-frame clones and lacks some. The table has approximately 120,000 clones, 77% seen once. Sequenced material: PBMCs. The origin of the receptors is a woman aged 40-49 years in good health and CMV-seropositive. The CDR3 runs from the conserved cysteine through the conserved F or W. D genes are given only for firm matches. Clone size is stated in some rows and not others, as once, few, many or a class when expanded.

D	V	J	size	CDR3	DNA
.	TRBV11-3	TRBJ2-1	few	CASSLLGDTEQFF	TGTGCCAGCAGCTTATTGGGAGATACCGAGCAGTTCTTC
.	TRBV5-6	TRBJ1-3	few	CASSLVQGGNTIYF	TGTGCCAGCAGCTTGGTACAGGGTGGAAACACCATATATTTT
TRBD2	TRBV5-4	TRBJ2-7	.	CASSPGLAGSSSYEQYF	TGTGCCAGCAGCCCAGGACTAGCGGGGTCGAGCTCCTACGAGCAGTACTTC
.	TRBV27	TRBJ2-5	.	CASSLRQVLQETQYF	TGTGCCAGCAGTTTAAGGCAGGTCCTCCAAGAGACCCAGTACTTC
TRBD2	TRBV30	TRBJ2-1	.	CAWSSGTSALGGQFF	TGTGCCTGGAGTTCCGGGACTAGCGCCTTAGGCGGGCAGTTCTTC
TRBD1	TRBV29-1	TRBJ2-5	.	CSVIPQLGQEIQTQYF	TGCAGCGTTATCCCTCAACTAGGACAGGAAATTCAGACCCAGTACTTC
TRBD2	TRBV5-1	TRBJ2-1	few	CASSNIAGVISYNEQFF	TGCGCCAGCAGCAATATAGCGGGGGTGATCTCCTACAATGAGCAGTTCTTC
.	TRBV18	TRBJ2-4	.	CASSPREGGGNIQYF	TGTGCCAGCTCACCACGAGAGGGAGGGGGAAACATTCAGTACTTC
.	TRBV29-1	TRBJ2-7	.	CSVRATQGEQYF	TGCAGCGTTAGAGCGACCCAGGGTGAGCAGTACTTC
.	TRBV4-1	TRBJ1-4	.	CASSQDRAGLATNEKLFF	TGCGCCAGCAGCCAAGATCGGGCAGGACTTGCAACTAATGAAAAACTGTTTTTT
TRBD1	TRBV9	TRBJ1-2	.	CASSPIPGGRYTF	TGTGCCAGCAGCCCTATTCCAGGGGGCAGGTACACCTTC
.	TRBV11-2	TRBJ2-4	.	CASSPRRLAKNIQYF	TGTGCCAGCAGCCCCCGCAGACTAGCCAAAAACATTCAGTACTTC
.	TRBV19	TRBJ2-2	once	CASSIRRAGAGELFF	TGTGCCAGTAGTATCCGAAGGGCAGGGGCCGGGGAGCTGTTTTTT
TRBD2	TRBV7-8	TRBJ2-1	.	CASTLLAGERNEQFF	TGTGCCAGCACCTTACTAGCGGGAGAGAGGAATGAGCAGTTCTTC
.	TRBV6-6	TRBJ2-1	.	CASSEARGYNEQFF	TGTGCCAGCAGTGAGGCCAGAGGGTACAATGAGCAGTTCTTC